This TCR beta chain was obtained from a study of blood T cells in healthy people across ages. The CDR3 runs to 15 residues. Germline values: CDR1 SGHTA, CDR2 FQGNSA. V was shortened by 4 bases and J by 4 bases, with 14 bases between the two germline ends. Using a J-beta primer mix together with a sample-barcoded 5' primer, a second PCR was run for roughly 6 to 12 cycles. A template-switch adaptor that had 12 random nucleotides put a tag on each cDNA molecule. MiXCR was run by TCRdb on the 5' RACE reads, yielding one entry per CDR3 protein. Of about 680,000 distinct CDR3 sequences listed, approximately 49% are singletons. This clonotype occurred a few times.

This chain connects TRBV7-2 to TRBJ2-1, with unresolved D. Sequenced sample: blood. This receptor was identified in a woman aged 55 to 70 in good health. CDR3 protein: CASSWLGPRYNEQFF. CDR3 nucleotides: TGTGCCAGCAGCTGGTTGGGTCCCAGGTACAATGAGCAGTTCTTC.